This T cell receptor beta chain was retrieved from a study of blood T cell repertoires in COVID-19. Study summary: Some COVID-19 samples were acute and others convalescent; all came from the United States, Italy and Spain.

Germline loops: CDR1 MNHNS, CDR2 SASEGT. This CDR3 is 15 amino acids long. V lost 5 bases, J lost 2 bases, and 15 bases lay in between. The table came from immunoSEQ multiplex PCR; TCRdb's copy has only in-frame clones and leaves some out. The table shows roughly 160,000 clones, with approximately 90% occurring only once. This clone was found a few times. The source of this sequence is a man aged 50 or older who had recovered from COVID-19. The chain carries TRBV6-1 and TRBJ1-2; maybe TRBD1 (6 bases). Sequencing used peripheral blood. The CDR3 DNA sequence: TGTGCCAGCAGTACCTTGACAGGCACCAACTATGGCTACACCTTC. It translates to CASSTLTGTNYGYTF.